The sequence of this TCR beta chain was determined in a study of cytomegalovirus exposure and HLA in healthy donors. The study's findings and limits: As a later analysis showed, a missense DCLRE1C variant was linked to trimming of TCR beta V- and J-genes. High sensitivity and specificity were reportedly achieved when the classifier diagnosed cytomegalovirus status. Later work showed greater clonal expansion in HLA-associated TCR beta chains than in equally common others.

Primers: 60 Vbeta forward and 13 Jbeta reverse. Here immunoSEQ multiplex PCR was the method, and the copy in TCRdb shows in-frame clones only, minus some. The sample has 150,000 to 200,000 clones, 77% seen once. Points on this clone: The target antigen is unknown.

Looked up from germline, CDR1 is MNHNS and CDR2 is SASEGT. The CDR3 consists of 14 residues. V shed 5 bases and J 3 bases; nucleotides not matched to a gene: 2. This chain joins TRBV6-1 and TRBJ2-5; 11 bases are shared with TRBD2. Sequencing used PBMCs. This TCR derives from a man between 18 and 35 years old in good health and CMV-seronegative. The chain's CDR3 is CASSQGLAEETQYF. CDR3 nucleotide sequence: TGTGCCAGCAGTCAGGGACTAGCGGAAGAGACCCAGTACTTC.